Listed below are T cell receptor beta chains from one sample, sequenced in a study of T cells after posttransplantation cyclophosphamide. The repertoire was sequenced with immunoSEQ multiplex PCR; TCRdb's copy has only in-frame clones and lacks some. The sample counts 35,000 to 55,000 clones, none seen once; the ten largest own more than 2%. The sequenced material came from PBMCs. Receptors originate from a man aged 40-50 years in good health, CMV-negative, and a related stem cell transplant donor. The CDR3 runs from the conserved cysteine through the conserved F or W. A D gene is named only where the DNA matches it firmly. The size entry is marked missing in some rows and otherwise reads once, few, many or a size class.

j_call	cdr3_length	clone_size	d_call	v_call	cdr3_aa	cdr3_nt
TRBJ1-4	14	many	NA	TRBV5-4	CASSRQEKNEKLFF	TGTGCCAGCAGCCGACAGGAGAAAAATGAAAAACTGTTTTTT
TRBJ1-2	15	few	TRBD1	TRBV13	CASSLGDRANYGYTF	TGTGCCAGCAGCTTAGGAGACAGGGCTAACTATGGCTACACCTTC
TRBJ2-3	11	many	NA	TRBV20-1	CSASTSLTQYF	TGCAGTGCTTCGACATCATTAACGCAGTATTTT
TRBJ2-5	15	few	NA	TRBV7-2	CASSLTSDSLETQYF	TGTGCCAGCAGCCTGACTAGTGATAGTCTGGAGACCCAGTACTTC
TRBJ1-5	13	many	TRBD1	TRBV2	CASSRDREQPQHF	TGTGCCAGCAGTAGGGACAGGGAACAGCCCCAGCATTTT
TRBJ2-7	16	many	NA	TRBV4-1	CASSQDTGHTSYEQYF	TGCGCCAGCAGCCAAGATACCGGACACACTTCCTACGAGCAGTACTTC
TRBJ1-3	14	many	TRBD1	TRBV4-1	CASSRTGGIDTIYF	TGCGCCAGCAGCCGGACAGGGGGGATAGACACCATATATTTT
TRBJ1-2	14	many	NA	TRBV19	CASLSDKSNYGYTF	TGTGCCAGTCTTAGCGACAAGTCTAACTATGGCTACACCTTC
TRBJ1-5	15	many	NA	TRBV5-1	CASSLGGIGNQPQHF	TGCGCCAGCAGCTTGGGCGGGATAGGCAATCAGCCCCAGCATTTT
TRBJ1-2	14	many	TRBD1	TRBV6-5	CASSPYTGANGYTF	TGTGCCAGCAGTCCCTACACAGGGGCAAATGGCTACACCTTC
TRBJ2-3	16	many	NA	TRBV18	CASATGRLPSTDTQYF	TGTGCCAGCGCAACCGGGAGACTTCCTAGCACAGATACGCAGTATTTT
TRBJ2-1	18	few	NA	TRBV12-5	CASGLGRDGEGLHNEQFF	TGTGCTAGTGGTTTGGGCCGGGATGGTGAGGGTCTTCACAATGAGCAGTTCTTC
TRBJ1-4	16	many	TRBD1	TRBV10-3	CAISESQFRDRGKLFF	TGTGCCATCAGTGAGTCGCAATTCCGGGACAGGGGAAAACTGTTTTTT
TRBJ1-5	17	many	NA	TRBV4-1	CASSQGQLLDSNQPQHF	TGCGCCAGCAGCCAAGGACAGCTTTTGGATAGCAATCAGCCCCAGCATTTT
TRBJ2-3	16	many	NA	TRBV4-2	CASSPRVSRDTDTQYF	TGTGCCAGCAGCCCGCGAGTTAGCAGAGACACAGATACGCAGTATTTT
TRBJ2-7	11	many	NA	TRBV28	CASRLSYEQYF	TGTGCCAGCAGACTTAGCTACGAGCAGTACTTC
TRBJ2-5	11	few	NA	TRBV20-1	CSARSEETQYF	TGCAGTGCTAGAAGCGAAGAGACCCAGTACTTC
TRBJ1-6	13	few	TRBD1	TRBV28	CASRTGVYSPLHF	TGTGCCAGCAGGACAGGGGTATATTCACCCCTCCACTTT
TRBJ1-2	15	many	NA	TRBV7-6	CASSNQPGHPDGYTF	TGTGCCAGCAGTAATCAACCGGGACATCCAGATGGCTACACCTTC
TRBJ2-3	17	NA	NA	TRBV7-3	CASSPTGWGTLGDTQYF	TGTGCCAGCAGCCCCACGGGGTGGGGTACCCTGGGCGATACGCAGTATTTT
TRBJ2-1	13	many	TRBD1	TRBV19	CASSPRQGNEQFF	TGTGCCAGTAGTCCTCGACAGGGCAATGAGCAGTTCTTC
TRBJ1-5	12	many	NA	TRBV6-6	CASTRGNQPQHF	TGTGCCAGCACCCGAGGGAATCAGCCCCAGCATTTT
TRBJ2-3	15	many	NA	TRBV12-5	CASGLELGSTDTQYF	TGTGCTAGTGGTTTGGAACTAGGGAGCACAGATACGCAGTATTTT
TRBJ2-1	16	many	TRBD1	TRBV5-1	CASSPWTGGVISEQFF	TGCGCCAGCAGCCCATGGACAGGGGGGGTTATAAGTGAGCAGTTCTTC
TRBJ1-2	17	many	TRBD1	TRBV27	CASSFGSPDREDYGYTF	TGTGCCAGCAGTTTTGGATCCCCGGACAGGGAAGACTATGGCTACACCTTC
TRBJ2-3	17	few	TRBD2	TRBV7-8	CASSPWGAREDSDTQYF	TGTGCCAGCAGCCCCTGGGGAGCGCGGGAGGATTCAGATACGCAGTATTTT
TRBJ2-7	16	NA	TRBD1	TRBV25-1	CASLPTPGQGSYEQYF	TGTGCCAGCTTACCCACTCCGGGACAGGGGTCCTACGAGCAGTACTTC
TRBJ1-4	14	many	TRBD1	TRBV30	CAWLTGGDNEKLFF	TGTGCCTGGCTCACAGGGGGTGATAATGAAAAACTGTTTTTT